Shown below are 32 T cell receptor beta chains from a single sample sequenced in a study of cytomegalovirus exposure and HLA in healthy donors. Primers: 60 Vbeta forward and 13 Jbeta reverse. TCRdb keeps only in-frame clones here, not all; method: immunoSEQ multiplex PCR. The sample comprises about 180,000 clones, less than 90% of which are singletons, and about 0.39% rests with the top ten. Sequences were obtained from PBMCs. The source of these receptors is a boy aged 2 to 10 in good health and CMV-seronegative.

The gene calls are TRBV7-9 and TRBJ2-5; 8 bases match TRBD1. J gave up 3 bases and V 5 bases, and 8 bases lay outside the gene matches. This CDR3 has 15 residues. In germline, CDR1 is SEHNR, CDR2 FQNEAQ (reference sequence). The DNA of the CDR3 is TGTGCCAGCAGCATCGGACGGACAGGGAAAGAGACCCAGTACTTC. It is translated as CASSIGRTGKETQYF.

This clone occurred a few times. The chain employs TRBV6-6 and TRBJ1-6, with 7 bases lining up with TRBD1. Unmatched junction bases numbered 10, after V lost 5 bases and J lost 18 bases. The CDR3 sequence is 12 residues long. The germline V gene has CDR1 MNHNY and CDR2 SVGAGI (reference sequence). CDR3 DNA sequence: TGTGCCAGCAGTATCCTCGGGACAGCACCCCACTTT. Translating gives CASSILGTAPHF.

This CDR3 is CASHGLANPVTDTQYF. The CDR3 DNA is TGTGCCAGCCACGGACTAGCCAACCCAGTCACAGATACGCAGTATTTT. The chain couples TRBV2 to TRBJ2-3; 8 bases line up with TRBD2. Unmatched junction bases numbered 12, after V lost 8 bases and J lost 2 bases. The CDR3 has 16 residues. Looked up from germline, CDR1 is SNHLY and CDR2 is FYNNEI.

The chain joins TRBV29-1 to TRBJ1-3; 7 positions agree with TRBD1. The V gene end was trimmed by 6 bases and the J gene end by 0 bases; junction bases not matched to a gene: 5. CDR3 length equals 14 residues. Germline CDR1 and CDR2: SQVTM and ANQGSEA. The CDR3 protein is CSVDDRVSGNTIYF. The CDR3 DNA follows: TGCAGCGTGGACGACAGGGTCTCTGGAAACACCATATATTTT.

V gene TRBV19 combines with J gene TRBJ2-7, with 8 bases matching TRBD1. Germline CDR1 and CDR2: LNHDA and SQIVND (reference sequence). Trimming removed 5 bases from V and 2 bases from J; junction bases left unmatched: 5. There are 14 residues in the CDR3. The CDR3 region is CASSPGTGPYEQYF. The DNA of the CDR3 is TGTGCCAGTAGTCCTGGGACAGGACCCTACGAGCAGTACTTC.

The chain employs TRBV14 and TRBJ1-3, with unresolved D. Per the germline V gene, CDR1 is SGHDN and CDR2 is FVKESK. The CDR3 covers 13 residues. V shed 4 bases and J shed 3 bases, with 7 bases lying between them. As DNA, the CDR3 is TGTGCCAGCAGCCCCAGTCGTGGAAACACCATATATTTT. It encodes CASSPSRGNTIYF.

The V gene is TRBV28, the J gene TRBJ1-2; maybe TRBD1 (6 bases). The V end was cut by 2 bases, the J end by 4 bases, with 11 bases between. Germline V lookup: CDR1 MDHEN, CDR2 SYDVKM. The CDR3 has 14 residues. In DNA, the CDR3 is TGTGCCAGCAGTTTAGCGGACAGTTTCTATGGCTACACCTTC. It codes for CASSLADSFYGYTF.

The J gene is TRBJ2-5, the V gene TRBV7-8; 11 bases map to TRBD2. The end of the DNA is better explained by TRBJ2-7, so the J call may be wrong. The CDR3 loop spans 14 amino acids. Germline lookup yields CDR1 SGHVS and CDR2 FQNEAQ. The CDR3 bases are TGTGCCAGCAGCTCCTCCGGACTAGCGGGCGAGCAGTACTTC. Protein sequence: CASSSSGLAGEQYF.

DNA of the CDR3: TGTGCCAGCAGCCTTTTATTAGAGGGCCCGGGGGCCAACGTCCTGACTTTC. It yields the protein CASSLLLEGPGANVLTF. This chain connects TRBV7-6 to TRBJ2-6; possibly TRBD2 for D (5 bases). Trimming removed 5 bases from V and 4 bases from J, with 18 bases in between. CDR1 and CDR2 from the germline V gene are SGHVS and FNYEAQ. CDR3 length equals 17 residues.

In nucleotides, the CDR3 is TGTGCCAGCAGCTCCCGATCAGGGGACCCCTCTGGGGCCAACGTCCTGACTTTC. It is translated as CASSSRSGDPSGANVLTF. The chain is built from TRBV7-6 and TRBJ2-6; tentative D call: TRBD1 (6 bases). Trimming shortened V by 4 bases and J by 0 bases, and 16 bases separated the two germline ends. Looked up from germline, CDR1 is SGHVS and CDR2 is FNYEAQ. The CDR3 runs 18 residues.

V is TRBV19 and J is TRBJ1-1; the match to TRBD1 covers 11 bases. The V gene's germline CDR1 is LNHDA and CDR2 SQIVND (reference sequence). After removal of 3 bases from V and 4 bases from J, the junction contained 4 bases not matched to a gene. This CDR3 comprises 15 residues. CDR3 amino acids: CASSITGTGGTEAFF. The DNA for the CDR3 is TGTGCCAGTAGTATCACCGGGACAGGGGGCACTGAAGCTTTCTTT. The whole variable domain, remainder taken from reference TRBV19 and TRBJ1-1, is DGGITQSPKYLFRKEGQNVTLSCEQNLNHDAMYWYRQDPGQGLRLIYYSQIVNDFQKGDIAEGYSVSREKKESFPLTVTSAQKNPTAFYLCASSITGTGGTEAFFGQGTRLTVV.

This clone occurred once. V is TRBV2 and J is TRBJ2-1, with 7 bases aligning to TRBD2. The CDR3 has 16 residues. With 2 bases clipped from V and 0 bases from J, the junction kept 4 bases outside the gene matches. From germline, CDR1 is SNHLY and CDR2 FYNNEI. CDR3 in DNA: TGTGCCAGCAGTGAAAAAGCGGGACTCTCCTACAATGAGCAGTTCTTC. Translating it yields CASSEKAGLSYNEQFF.

In DNA, the CDR3 is TGTGCCTGGACCTTGACAGGGGGCACCTATGGCTACACCTTC. Residues: CAWTLTGGTYGYTF. The chain is built from TRBV30 and TRBJ1-2; 10 bases align to TRBD1. CDR3 length: 14 residues. V shed 4 bases and J 4 bases; nucleotides not matched to a gene: 6. The V gene's germline CDR1 is GTSNPN and CDR2 SVGIG (reference sequence).

This clone was counted a few times. The chain combines TRBV5-6 with TRBJ2-3; D not resolved. This CDR3 has 17 residues. Trimming removed 0 bases from V and 5 bases from J, with 19 bases in between. Per germline, CDR1 SGHDT and CDR2 YYEEEE. CDR3 coding DNA: TGTGCCAGCAGCTTGGCCGTTGGCGGCCTTCGGGTAGATACGCAGTATTTT. Protein product: CASSLAVGGLRVDTQYF. The full variable domain, completed using reference TRBV5-6 and TRBJ2-3, is DAGVTQSPTHLIKTRGQQVTLRCSPKSGHDTVSWYQQALGQGPQFIFQYYEEEERQRGNFPDRFSGHQFPNYSSELNVNALLLGDSALYLCASSLAVGGLRVDTQYFGPGTRLTVL.

V gene TRBV7-9 combines with J gene TRBJ2-7, with TRBD2 matching 9 bases. Germline CDR1 reads SEHNR; CDR2 reads FQNEAQ (reference sequence). The ends lost 4 bases at V and 11 bases at J; junction bases unmatched: 9. The CDR3 is 13 residues long. The CDR3 bases are TGTGCCAGCAGCTACACCGGGACTAGCAGAGAGTACTTC. Its protein product is CASSYTGTSREYF.

The CDR3 spells CASSYSTGAPGETQYF. The CDR3 DNA follows: TGTGCCAGCAGTTACTCAACAGGGGCCCCTGGAGAGACCCAGTACTTC. The V gene is TRBV6-5, the J gene TRBJ2-5; 7 positions match TRBD1. The CDR3 is 16 residues long. J gave up 4 bases and V 0 bases, and 8 bases lay outside the gene matches. From germline, CDR1 is MNHEY and CDR2 SVGAGI.

V and J are TRBV19 and TRBJ1-4, with D perhaps matching TRBD1 (5 bases). The V gene lost 3 bases and the J gene lost 8 bases, with 16 bases spanning the gap. The CDR3 runs 15 residues. Germline V gives CDR1 LNHDA, CDR2 SQIVND (reference sequence). CDR3 nucleotide sequence: TGTGCCAGTAGTATTACGGCAGGGTTGAGGGAAAAACTGTTTTTT. It specifies CASSITAGLREKLFF. The full variable domain, its missing parts supplied by reference TRBV19 and TRBJ1-4, is DGGITQSPKYLFRKEGQNVTLSCEQNLNHDAMYWYRQDPGQGLRLIYYSQIVNDFQKGDIAEGYSVSREKKESFPLTVTSAQKNPTAFYLCASSITAGLREKLFFGSGTQLSVL.

This chain uses TRBV6-6 with TRBJ2-3; TRBD1 agrees at 7 bases. CDR1 and CDR2 (germline): MNHNY, SVGAGI (reference sequence). This CDR3 has 15 residues. The V segment lost 6 bases and the J segment 1 base; nucleotides outside the gene matches: 7. In DNA form, the CDR3 reads TGTGCCAGCAGCATACAGGGGTCCCGCACAGATACGCAGTATTTT. Its protein product is CASSIQGSRTDTQYF.

This chain uses TRBV7-2 with TRBJ1-2; TRBD1 is a possible D gene (6 bases). There are 14 residues in the CDR3. In germline, CDR1 is SGHTA, CDR2 FQGNSA. V dropped 1 base and J dropped 5 bases, with 11 bases sitting between them. CDR3 sequence reads: CASSLGHRVYGYTF. The CDR3 bases are TGTGCCAGCAGCTTAGGTCACAGGGTGTATGGCTACACCTTC.

The chain has TRBV10-1 and TRBJ2-7, with unresolved D. The CDR3 is 13 residues long. Germline V gives CDR1 WNHNN, CDR2 SYGVQD (reference sequence). V was cut by 6 bases and J by 4 bases, with 13 bases left in between. In nucleotides, the CDR3 is TGCGCCAGCAGGTTCCTTCTCTCGTACGAGCAGTACTTC. It yields the protein CASRFLLSYEQYF.

The chain has TRBV9 and TRBJ2-2; D is perhaps TRBD2 (6 bases). The CDR3 is 15 amino acids. Per germline, CDR1 SGDLS and CDR2 YYNGEE. The germline V and J ends were trimmed by 0 bases and 4 bases, with 10 bases remaining between them. This CDR3 is CASSVGPGGTGELFF. In DNA form, the CDR3 reads TGTGCCAGCAGCGTAGGTCCCGGGGGCACCGGGGAGCTGTTTTTT. The full variable domain, with the rest looked up from reference TRBV9 and TRBJ2-2, is DSGVTQTPKHLITATGQRVTLRCSPRSGDLSVYWYQQSLDQGLQFLIQYYNGEERAKGNILERFSAQQFPDLHSELNLSSLELGDSALYFCASSVGPGGTGELFFGEGSRLTVL.

The V and J genes are TRBV29-1 and TRBJ1-5; tentatively, D is TRBD1 (6 bases). The V end was cut by 0 bases, the J end by 6 bases, with 15 bases between. Per germline, CDR1 SQVTM and CDR2 ANQGSEA. The CDR3 is made up of 15 amino acids. This CDR3 reads CSVEESGGRGQPQHF. CDR3 in DNA: TGCAGCGTTGAAGAGTCCGGGGGGCGAGGTCAGCCCCAGCATTTT.

V and J are TRBV10-3 and TRBJ2-3; 7 positions match TRBD2. This CDR3 is 16 amino acids long. With V trimmed by 0 bases and J by 3 bases, 6 bases remained unmatched. Germline values: CDR1 ENHRY, CDR2 SYGVKD. The CDR3 region is CAISESTGRWTDTQYF. DNA for the CDR3: TGTGCCATCAGTGAGTCGACCGGGAGGTGGACAGATACGCAGTATTTT.

V gene TRBV11-2 combines with J gene TRBJ1-1; D gene ambiguous. Trimming stripped 1 base from V and 5 bases from J, with 14 bases between. The CDR3 loop spans 15 amino acids. Germline loops: CDR1 SGHAT, CDR2 FQNNGV. The CDR3: CASSLVWRVDTEAFF. The CDR3 coding sequence is TGTGCCAGCAGCTTAGTGTGGAGGGTAGATACTGAAGCTTTCTTT.

The genes are TRBV7-8 and TRBJ2-5; D is perhaps TRBD1 (5 bases). CDR3 length: 15 amino acids. Between the trimmed V and J ends, which lost 7 bases and 5 bases, there was a span of 20 bases. Germline V gives CDR1 SGHVS, CDR2 FQNEAQ. CDR3 sequence reads: CASTPVGALSETQYF. The DNA of the CDR3 is TGTGCCAGCACCCCCGTTGGGGCTCTTAGCGAGACCCAGTACTTC.

The chain is built from TRBV9 and TRBJ2-3; perhaps TRBD1 as D (5 bases). With 3 bases removed from V and 2 bases from J, the gap between germline ends came to 13 bases. The CDR3 has 15 amino acids. Germline-derived CDR1 and CDR2 are SGDLS and YYNGEE. CDR3 loop: CASSALIGDTDTQYF. The CDR3 coding sequence is TGTGCCAGCAGCGCATTAATAGGGGACACAGATACGCAGTATTTT.

This chain links TRBV2 with TRBJ1-1, with D unresolved. The germline V gene has CDR1 SNHLY and CDR2 FYNNEI. Trimming cost V 8 bases and J 2 bases, with 6 bases left between them. CDR3 length equals 11 residues. CDR3 bases: TGTGCCAGCGTAGAAAACACTGAAGCTTTCTTT. Translated: CASVENTEAFF.

The chain carries TRBV19 and TRBJ1-3; no firm D call. The CDR3 loop spans 14 amino acids. Trimming took 1 base from V and 4 from J, leaving 8 bases between them. Germline loops: CDR1 LNHDA, CDR2 SQIVND (reference sequence). CDR3 sequence: CASSIVTYGNTIYF. In DNA, the CDR3 is TGTGCCAGTAGTATAGTTACCTACGGAAACACCATATATTTT.

The chain couples TRBV29-1 to TRBJ1-4, with unresolved D. Germline V gene sequence: CDR1 SQVTM, CDR2 ANQGSEA. CDR3 length: 11 residues. Deletions cut 3 bases from V and 6 bases from J, with 5 bases between. The CDR3 region has the DNA TGCAGCGTTGAGTTCGATGAAAAACTGTTTTTT. This translates into CSVEFDEKLFF.

V gene TRBV18 combines with J gene TRBJ1-2; D not certain. From germline, CDR1 is KGHSH and CDR2 LQKENI. The CDR3 is made up of 14 amino acids. With 3 bases removed from V and 5 bases from J, the gap between germline ends came to 13 bases. CDR3 coding DNA: TGTGCCAGCTCACCGGAGGGCAGATCTTATGGCTACACCTTC. Its translation: CASSPEGRSYGYTF.

The CDR3 sequence: CASIPSGADTQYF. CDR3 DNA: TGTGCCAGCATCCCGTCAGGGGCAGATACGCAGTATTTT. This chain links TRBV5-4 with TRBJ2-3; D may be TRBD1 (6 bases). Germline loops: CDR1 SGHNT, CDR2 YYREEE (reference sequence). This CDR3 region has 13 residues. With 6 bases removed from V and 4 bases from J, the gap between germline ends came to 12 bases.

The chain carries TRBV5-1 and TRBJ2-5; 9 bases are shared with TRBD2. Per the germline V gene, CDR1 is SGHRS and CDR2 is YFSETQ. Germline trimming cut 4 bases from V and 4 bases from J; bases unmatched to any gene: 5. The CDR3 contains 14 residues. CDR3 sequence reads: CASSPGTSRETQYF. The CDR3 DNA reads TGCGCCAGCAGCCCCGGGACTAGCAGAGAGACCCAGTACTTC.